This T cell receptor beta chain was profiled in a study of OX40 agonist ivuxolimab in advanced cancers. Trimming removed 1 base at V and 5 bases at J, with 9 bases between. The CDR3 has 14 residues. Germline V lookup: CDR1 LGHNA, CDR2 YNFKEQ. Method: immunoSEQ multiplex PCR; TCRdb's copy keeps in-frame clones and lacks some. The table shows 78,000 or so clones, with about 92% occurring only once. The chain employs TRBV4-2 and TRBJ1-5; maybe TRBD1 (6 bases). The source is an adult with an advanced solid tumor such as melanoma, head and neck, liver or kidney cancer. The material sequenced was CD4+ or CD8+ T cells sorted from blood, taken in a trial of the OX40 agonist ivuxolimab. Written as DNA, the CDR3 is TGTGCCAGCAGCCAAGTCCCAGGGGATCAGCCCCAGCATTTT. Translation gives CASSQVPGDQPQHF.